Listed below are T cell receptor beta chains from one sample, sequenced in a study of blood T cell repertoires in COVID-19. Clones were read by immunoSEQ multiplex PCR, and TCRdb kept only the in-frame ones, dropping some. The sample holds 390,000 or so clones, roughly nine tenths seen once. The sample taken for sequencing was peripheral blood. The receptors originated from a woman younger than 45 with COVID-19, enrolled during active disease. Both conserved end residues are part of each CDR3. D genes are given only for firm matches. Clone size is shown for a subset of rows, as once, few, many or a class of expanded clone.

TRBJ1-3	TRBV5-1	once	TRBD1	CASSLADRGSGNTIYF	TGCGCCAGCAGCTTGGCGGACAGGGGCTCTGGAAACACCATATATTTT
TRBJ2-1	TRBV12-3/TRBV12-4	-	TRBD1	CASSRQGREQFF	TGTGCCAGCAGTCGACAGGGGCGGGAGCAGTTCTTC
TRBJ2-3	TRBV4-1	few	TRBD2	CASSQGTSGSDTQYF	TGCGCCAGCAGCCAAGGCACTAGCGGGAGTGATACGCAGTATTTT
TRBJ1-6	TRBV18	-	-	CASSPSGRTNSPLHF	TGTGCCAGCTCACCCTCCGGACGGACAAATTCACCCCTCCACTTT
TRBJ2-1	TRBV19	-	TRBD2	CASRLAGGRDEQFF	TGTGCCAGTAGACTAGCGGGAGGGCGCGATGAGCAGTTCTTC
TRBJ1-3	TRBV12-3/TRBV12-4	-	-	CASSQTGDTIYF	TGTGCCAGCAGCCAAACCGGGGACACCATATATTTT
TRBJ2-1	TRBV9	-	TRBD2	CASSINRAGGTYNEQFF	TGTGCCAGCAGCATCAATAGAGCGGGAGGGACCTACAATGAGCAGTTCTTC
TRBJ1-2	TRBV6-1	few	-	CASSEASQGRSSGYTF	TGTGCCAGCAGTGAAGCCTCCCAGGGTAGGTCTAGTGGCTACACCTTC
TRBJ1-1	TRBV18	-	TRBD1	CASSLKTGVNTEAFF	TGTGCCAGCTCATTAAAGACAGGGGTGAACACTGAAGCTTTCTTT
TRBJ1-1	TRBV19	-	-	CASSTPLTDEAFF	TGTGCCAGTAGTACCCCGTTGACAGATGAAGCTTTCTTT
TRBJ1-3	TRBV25-1	-	-	CASSDVTGCDF	TGTGCCAGCAGTGATGTAACAGGGTGTGATTTT